Detailed here is one T cell receptor (beta chain). The CDR3 is 18 residues long. Germline CDR1 reads LNHNV; CDR2 reads YYDKDF (reference sequence). Germline trimming cut 1 base from V and 1 base from J; bases unmatched to any gene: 10. The entry originates in a study of blood T cell repertoires in COVID-19. In the study's own analysis: Using reference gene primer amplification, nucleated cell counts were estimated. Data came from immunoSEQ multiplex PCR; TCRdb stores just in-frame clones and leaves some out. V and J calls and clone size are given by that table; D and trimming were obtained from the DNA. The repertoire holds around 200,000 clones, with less than 90% as singletons.

The chain employs TRBV15 and TRBJ1-5, with TRBD1 matching 7 bases. Sequencing was carried out using peripheral blood. This TCR came from a man in his forties or fifties with acute or convalescent COVID-19. The DNA of the CDR3 is TGTGCCACCAGCAGAGGAGGGTTAGGGGGCGAGAGCAATCAGCCCCAGCATTTT. Its protein is CATSRGGLGGESNQPQHF. Full variable domain (missing parts from reference TRBV15 and TRBJ1-5): DAMVIQNPRYQVTQFGKPVTLSCSQTLNHNVMYWYQQKSSQAPKLLFHYYDKDFNNEADTPDNFQSRRPNTSFCFLDIRSPGLGDTAMYLCATSRGGLGGESNQPQHFGDGTRLSIL.